A selection of T cell receptor beta chains follows, all from one sample in a study of blood T cell repertoires in COVID-19. Assay: immunoSEQ multiplex PCR; the TCRdb copy retains only in-frame clones and omits some. The repertoire includes 260,000 or so clones, roughly four fifths of them detected once, and about 4.8% sits in the top ten. Sequencing used peripheral blood. The receptor set was obtained from a woman aged 65 to 85 with acute or convalescent COVID-19. Both conserved end residues are part of each CDR3. Each record gives: clone size, CDR3 length, J gene, V gene, D gene, CDR3 protein, CDR3 DNA. D genes are given only for firm matches. A clone size is listed for some rows: how often the clone was seen (once, few, many), or a class if it is expanded.

.,15,TRBJ1-1,TRBV30,.,CAWSAQGLMNTEAFF,TGTGCCTGGAGTGCCCAGGGCTTGATGAACACTGAAGCTTTCTTT
few,13,TRBJ1-2,TRBV12-3/TRBV12-4,TRBD1,CASSFNQGDGYTF,TGTGCCAGCAGTTTTAATCAGGGGGACGGCTACACCTTC
.,16,TRBJ1-2,TRBV28,TRBD1,CASSLYLGQGNYGYTF,TGTGCCAGCAGTTTATATCTTGGACAGGGCAACTATGGCTACACCTTC
.,16,TRBJ1-2,TRBV4-3,.,CASSQETGGLGNGYTF,TGCGCCAGCAGCCAAGAAACGGGGGGATTAGGGAATGGCTACACCTTC
.,14,TRBJ1-1,TRBV19,.,CASSIGGTNAQAFF,TGTGCCAGTAGTATAGGCGGGACTAACGCTCAAGCTTTCTTT
.,15,TRBJ2-3,TRBV30,.,CAWAGGNSGTDTQYF,TGTGCCTGGGCTGGGGGGAACTCTGGCACAGATACGCAGTATTTT
.,14,TRBJ1-5,TRBV18,TRBD1,CASSSDRGVQPQHF,TGTGCCAGCTCATCCGACAGGGGGGTTCAGCCCCAGCATTTT
.,18,TRBJ2-2,TRBV10-3,TRBD1,CAISGKKGTGADTGELFF,TGTGCCATCAGTGGCAAAAAAGGGACAGGGGCGGACACCGGGGAGCTGTTTTTT
.,15,TRBJ2-7,TRBV4-3,.,CASSQDGEGAYEQYF,TGCGCCAGCAGCCAAGATGGGGAGGGGGCCTACGAGCAGTACTTC
.,14,TRBJ2-1,TRBV2,.,CASSEQVFKNEQFF,TGTGCCAGCAGTGAACAGGTCTTTAAAAATGAGCAGTTCTTC
.,14,TRBJ1-4,TRBV7-9,TRBD1,CASSLDRGNEKLFF,TGTGCCAGCAGCTTGGACAGGGGGAATGAAAAACTGTTTTTT
.,15,TRBJ2-1,TRBV9,.,CASSVVVGGPLEQFF,TGTGCCAGCAGCGTAGTAGTGGGGGGGCCCCTTGAGCAGTTCTTC
.,16,TRBJ1-2,TRBV5-1,TRBD1,CASSEGALAGLDGYTF,TGCGCCAGCAGCGAGGGGGCGCTGGCCGGTTTAGATGGCTACACCTTC
.,18,TRBJ1-1,TRBV15,TRBD1,CATSRSPLTGDRATEAFF,TGTGCCACCAGCAGATCCCCATTGACAGGGGATCGCGCCACTGAAGCTTTCTTT
.,17,TRBJ1-5,TRBV4-2,TRBD1,CASSQGGRGRSDQPQHF,TGTGCCAGCAGCCAAGGAGGCAGGGGGCGGTCAGATCAGCCCCAGCATTTT
.,15,TRBJ1-6,TRBV2,.,CASRGEASRNSPLHF,TGTGCCAGCAGAGGTGAGGCTTCAAGAAATTCACCCCTCCACTTT
.,13,TRBJ1-1,TRBV10-3,.,CAISVTGQGEAFF,TGTGCCATCAGTGTTACAGGGCAGGGGGAAGCTTTCTTT